Shown below are 8 T cell receptor beta chains from a single sample sequenced in a study of early T cells in non-severe SARS-CoV-2 infection. TCRdb re-analysed the 5' RACE reads in MiXCR, keeping a single row per CDR3 protein. Of tens of thousands of distinct CDR3 sequences listed, about 10% were seen once; the top ten hold 3.9%. This specimen consisted of whole blood, obtained at baseline. These receptors came from an adult who was a healthcare worker with PCR-confirmed SARS-CoV-2 infection or an uninfected control (not recorded which).

This clonotype was recorded at least ten times. This rearrangement joins TRBV12-3 or TRBV12-4 to TRBJ1-2; D not certain. This CDR3 is 13 amino acids long. Trimming took 6 bases from V and 3 from J, leaving 11 bases between them. The CDR3 region has the DNA TGTGCCAGCAGCCACGCTGGACACTATGGCTACACCTTC. Translation gives CASSHAGHYGYTF.

The V gene is TRBV20-1, the J gene TRBJ2-1; 7 nucleotides align to TRBD2. The CDR3 runs 15 residues. Losses at the gene ends were 3 bases for V and 1 base for J; bases not matched to a gene: 6. CDR1 and CDR2 (germline): DFQATT, SNEGSKA (reference sequence). CDR3: CSASREGRSYNEQFF. The CDR3 nucleotides are TGCAGTGCTAGTAGGGAGGGCCGTTCCTACAATGAGCAGTTCTTC.

Ten or more counts support this clonotype. The V call is TRBV12-3 or TRBV12-4, the J call TRBJ1-5; D is unclear. This CDR3 has 13 residues. Trimming cost V 5 bases and J 10 bases, with 15 bases left between them. The CDR3 region is CASSPEAAAPQHF. For the CDR3, the DNA is TGTGCCAGCAGTCCCGAGGCCGCAGCACCCCAGCATTTT.

There are many counts of this clonotype. The rearrangement links TRBV27 to TRBJ1-1, with D possibly TRBD1 on 5 matching bases. V gave up 8 bases and J gave up 3 bases, with 19 bases separating them. Germline V gene sequence: CDR1 MNHEY, CDR2 SMNVEV (reference sequence). The CDR3 consists of 15 residues. The CDR3 is CASGHAGFVHTEAFF. The DNA for the CDR3 is TGTGCCAGCGGACACGCAGGGTTCGTGCACACTGAAGCTTTCTTT.

This clonotype occurred a few times. V usage is TRBV12-5 and J usage is TRBJ1-2; no definite D call. The germline V gene has CDR1 LGHNT and CDR2 FRNRAP. CDR3 length: 14 amino acids. The V end was cut by 4 bases, the J end by 4 bases, with 13 bases between. The CDR3 reads CASGSGIRGYGYTF. As DNA, the CDR3 is TGTGCTAGTGGTTCCGGTATCCGGGGCTATGGCTACACCTTC.

This clonotype occurred a few times. The gene calls are TRBV7-9 and TRBJ2-2; D possibly uses TRBD1 or TRBD2 (5 bases each). CDR1 and CDR2 (germline): SEHNR, FQNEAQ (reference sequence). V lost 5 bases, J lost 0 bases, and 10 bases lay in between. The CDR3 extends over 15 amino acids. The CDR3 DNA is TGTGCCAGCAGCCTAGGGACCGCGAACACCGGGGAGCTGTTTTTT. It translates to CASSLGTANTGELFF.

V and J are TRBV5-8 and TRBJ1-2; no clear D gene. V was shortened by 4 bases and J by 5 bases, with 9 bases between the two germline ends. Germline-derived CDR1 and CDR2 are SGHTS and YDEGEE. The CDR3 covers 12 residues. CDR3 protein: CASSNQYYGYTF. Here the CDR3 DNA reads TGTGCCAGCAGCAACCAATATTATGGCTACACCTTC.

The gene calls are TRBV7-9 and TRBJ2-7; 12 bases are shared with TRBD2. V gave up 0 bases and J gave up 0 bases; unmatched junction bases: 6. The CDR3 consists of 18 residues. Germline CDR1 is SEHNR and CDR2 is FQNEAQ (reference sequence). The chain's CDR3 is CASSLATSGGLLSYEQYF. CDR3 bases: TGTGCCAGCAGCTTAGCGACTAGCGGGGGCCTCCTCTCCTACGAGCAGTACTTC.